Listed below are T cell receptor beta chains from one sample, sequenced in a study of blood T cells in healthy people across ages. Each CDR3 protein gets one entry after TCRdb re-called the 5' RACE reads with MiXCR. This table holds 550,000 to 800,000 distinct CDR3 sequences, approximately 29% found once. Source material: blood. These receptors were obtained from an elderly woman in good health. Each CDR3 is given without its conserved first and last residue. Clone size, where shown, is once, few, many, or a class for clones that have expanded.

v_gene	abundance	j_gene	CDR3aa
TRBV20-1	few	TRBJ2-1	SARFPSISYNEQF
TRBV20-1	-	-	SRPKRGSFGEQY
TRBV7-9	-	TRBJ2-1	ASSLSGGGRDEQF
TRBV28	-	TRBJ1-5	ASSSTLGPQH
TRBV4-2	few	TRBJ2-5	ASSQEPRGRETQY
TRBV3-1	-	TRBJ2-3	ASSFMSRREAAQY
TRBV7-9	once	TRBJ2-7	ASSLVLGQGVLEQY
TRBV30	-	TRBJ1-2	AWTGTAYGYT
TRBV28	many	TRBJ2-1	ASSLSRGPSYNEQF
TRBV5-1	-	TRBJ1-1	ASSLRAGPNTEAF
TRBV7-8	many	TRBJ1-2	ASSLDRTSDRGYT
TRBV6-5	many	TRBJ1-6	ASSERQNSPLH
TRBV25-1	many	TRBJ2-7	ASSDVRNYEQY
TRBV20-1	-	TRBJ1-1	SARAGGVFTEAF
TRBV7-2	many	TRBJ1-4	ASSPDLGRTNEKLF
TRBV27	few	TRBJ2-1	ASRETGRNEQF
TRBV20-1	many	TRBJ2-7	SASDRVKEQY
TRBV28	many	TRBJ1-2	ASSPEGGSDGYT
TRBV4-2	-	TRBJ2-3	ASNQDRGDTQY
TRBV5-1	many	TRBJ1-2	ASSLGADKNYGYT
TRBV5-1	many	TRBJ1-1	ASSLGGTGYPEAF
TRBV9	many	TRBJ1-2	ASSVMEFSGYT
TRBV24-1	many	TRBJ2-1	ATSDSGGAEQF
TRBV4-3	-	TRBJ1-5	ASSPRVAGQPQH
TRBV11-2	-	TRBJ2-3	ASSLSGTGVPDTQY
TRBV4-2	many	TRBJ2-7	ASSQEAETGGGYEQY
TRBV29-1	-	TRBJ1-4	SVEDQGYTNEKLF
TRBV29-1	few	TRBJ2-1	SVETIWGGTSGEGNEQF
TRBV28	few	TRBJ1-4	ASSSPGLGAEKLF
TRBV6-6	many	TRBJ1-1	ASIPPGTMNTEAF
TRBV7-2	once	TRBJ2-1	ASSARGRGGSNEQF
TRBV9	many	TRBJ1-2	ASSTTGGNYGYT
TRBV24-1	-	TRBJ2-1	ATTGAGLSSYNEQF
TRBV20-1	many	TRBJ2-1	SAKQVSSYNEQF
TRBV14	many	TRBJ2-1	ASSRGRRGDEQF
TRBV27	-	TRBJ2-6	ASSLRFTGANVLT
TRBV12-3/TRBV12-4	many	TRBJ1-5	ASSFGVGGQPQH
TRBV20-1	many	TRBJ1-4	SVPLPGVNEKLF
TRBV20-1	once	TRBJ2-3	SARMSLAGRSTDTQY
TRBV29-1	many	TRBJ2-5	SVEGPGLSQETQY
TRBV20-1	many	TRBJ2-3	SGGSGGISTDTQY
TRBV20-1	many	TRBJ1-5	SALRARGYNQPQH
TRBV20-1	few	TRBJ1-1	SASGDSGEAF
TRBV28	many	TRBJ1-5	ASSLAGNDGQPQH